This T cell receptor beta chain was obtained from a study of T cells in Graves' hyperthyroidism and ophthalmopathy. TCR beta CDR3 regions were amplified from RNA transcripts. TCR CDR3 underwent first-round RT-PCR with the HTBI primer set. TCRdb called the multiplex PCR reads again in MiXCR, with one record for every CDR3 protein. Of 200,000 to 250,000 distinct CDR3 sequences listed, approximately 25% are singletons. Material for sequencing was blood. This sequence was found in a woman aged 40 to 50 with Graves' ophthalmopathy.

CDR3 loop: CASSAYPVPGQGKYEQYF. CDR3 nucleotide sequence: TGTGCCAGCAGTGCCTATCCCGTACCGGGACAGGGGAAGTACGAGCAGTACTTC. This chain uses TRBV6-4 with TRBJ2-7, with 10 bases that match TRBD1. Unmatched junction bases numbered 16, after V lost 4 bases and J lost 4 bases. CDR1 and CDR2 (germline): MRHNA, SNTAGT. This CDR3 region has 18 residues.